This paragraph reports one T cell receptor (beta chain). The data stem from a study of control samples from healthy donors and cancer patients. Libraries were prepared by immunoSEQ multiplex PCR; TCRdb keeps only in-frame clonotypes and omits some of them. Of 65,000 to 70,000 clones in the sample, over 65% were seen once. From germline, CDR1 is WSHSY and CDR2 SAAADI. The V end was cut by 2 bases, the J end by 0 bases, with 11 bases between. There are 15 residues in the CDR3. This sequence originates from a woman aged 50 to 65 with lung cancer. J is TRBJ2-7 and V is TRBV10-2, with D hard to call. Input material: PBMCs. The CDR3 nucleotides read TGCGCCAGCAGTGAGGGGCGACGGAGCTCCTACGAGCAGTACTTC. Protein sequence: CASSEGRRSSYEQYF.